This T cell receptor (beta chain) was obtained from a study of T cell clusters in autoimmune cytopenias. Study-level results: Exclusive TRB clusters were around 2.9-fold more numerous in healthy donors than in active autoimmune hepatitis.

With regard to this clonotype: Its antigen is unknown.

TRB amplification used 250 ng of peripheral blood genomic DNA. Multiplex touch-down PCR amplified TRB using TRB-A and TRB-B pools in one tube. TCRdb processed the multiplex PCR reads again and assigns one entry to each CDR3 protein, with no DNA. The sample has almost 15,000 distinct CDR3 sequences. The material sequenced was peripheral blood. This TCR came from a human donor with an autoimmune cytopenia or autoimmune hepatitis (not recorded which).

CDR3 in amino acids: CASSLGGGSFYNEQFF. The chain is built from TRBV5-6 and TRBJ2-1; TCRdb gives TRBD1 as the D gene, but with no DNA this cannot be confirmed. The CDR3 is made up of 16 amino acids. CDR1 SGHDT and CDR2 YYEEEE come from the germline V gene.